The 26 T cell receptor beta chains given below trace back to one sample, sequenced in a study of T cell repertoires in cytomegalovirus infection. Using its own MiXCR run on the reads, TCRdb lists one record per CDR3 protein. In the table there are more than 200,000 distinct CDR3 sequences, 9.1% of which are singletons. Specimen: PBMCs. The origin of the receptors is a human donor in good health (CMV status not recorded). Some clones in this sample may be carry-over from other donors' samples.

The chain has TRBV27 and TRBJ2-2, with a tentative D call TRBD2 (5 bases). The CDR3 is 13 residues long. The germline CDR1 and CDR2 sequences are MNHEY and SMNVEV (reference sequence). Trimming took off 6 bases at V and 7 bases at J, with 12 bases between the two ends. The CDR3 DNA reads as TGTGCCAGCAGCATGATAAGCGGCGGGGAGCTGTTTTTT. This codes for CASSMISGGELFF.

This clonotype has at least ten counts. This chain uses TRBV7-2 with TRBJ1-6; no clear D gene. The CDR3 totals 12 residues. V was pared by 4 bases and J by 11 bases, with 9 bases between. Germline-derived CDR1 and CDR2 are SGHTA and FQGNSA. The DNA of the CDR3 is TGTGCCAGCAGCTCAGGCTTGGCACCCCTCCACTTT. Protein: CASSSGLAPLHF. Variable domain in full (rest from reference TRBV7-2 and TRBJ1-6): GAGVSQSPSNKVTEKGKDVELRCDPISGHTALYWYRQSLGQGLEFLIYFQGNSAPDKSGLPSDRFSAERTGGSVSTLTIQRTQQEDSAVYLCASSSGLAPLHFGNGTRLTVT.

This clonotype was observed at least ten times. The chain couples TRBV11-3 to TRBJ2-1; 10 positions match TRBD2. The germline V gene has CDR1 SGHNT and CDR2 YENEEA. CDR3 length: 15 residues. The junction had 7 bases not matched to a gene; V was cut back by 5 bases and J by 6 bases. The DNA for the CDR3 is TGTGCCAGCAGCCCCCGGACTAGCGGTTTCAATGAGCAGTTCTTC. Amino acids: CASSPRTSGFNEQFF. Complete variable domain (other parts from reference TRBV11-3 and TRBJ2-1): EAGVVQSPRYKIIEKKQPVAFWCNPISGHNTLYWYLQNLGQGPELLIRYENEEAVDDSQLPKDRFSAERLKGVDSTLKIQPAELGDSAVYLCASSPRTSGFNEQFFGPGTRLTVL.

This clonotype occurred a few times. For the CDR3, the DNA is TGTGCCAGTAGTATGGGGGACAGGAGACATCAGCCCCAGCATTTT. It is translated as CASSMGDRRHQPQHF. This chain connects TRBV19 to TRBJ1-5, with 8 nucleotides matching TRBD1. The CDR3 loop spans 15 amino acids. From germline, CDR1 is LNHDA and CDR2 SQIVND (reference sequence). The V segment lost 3 bases and the J segment 5 bases; nucleotides outside the gene matches: 6.

Ten or more counts support this clonotype. V gene TRBV5-4 combines with J gene TRBJ1-4, with D possibly TRBD1 on 5 matching bases. Germline assignment: CDR1 SGHNT and CDR2 YYREEE (reference sequence). The CDR3 sequence is 14 residues long. Trimming stripped 4 bases from V and 8 bases from J, with 15 bases between. CDR3 sequence (DNA): TGTGCCAGCAGCGAGGACAAGAAAAGGGAAAAACTGTTTTTT. Amino acid sequence: CASSEDKKREKLFF.

At least ten counts were recorded for this clonotype. The V gene is TRBV28, the J gene TRBJ1-5; TRBD1 matches at 8 bases. The CDR3 extends over 14 amino acids. The J segment lost 8 bases and the V segment lost 5 bases, leaving 8 bases of the junction unmatched. The germline V gene encodes CDR1 MDHEN and CDR2 SYDVKM. The chain's CDR3 is CASSEPGQVKPQHF. DNA for the CDR3: TGTGCCAGCAGTGAGCCGGGACAGGTAAAGCCCCAGCATTTT.

This clonotype showed up many times. The V gene is TRBV12-3 or TRBV12-4, the J gene TRBJ1-2; no clear D gene. Trimming removed 5 bases at V and 2 bases at J, with 6 bases between. CDR3 size: 12 residues. The CDR3 spells CASSQTNYGYTF. CDR3 in DNA: TGTGCCAGCAGTCAGACCAACTATGGCTACACCTTC.

Many counts were recorded for this clonotype. This chain uses TRBV7-2 with TRBJ2-7, with 9 bases identical to TRBD1. Losses at the gene ends were 5 bases for V and 4 bases for J; bases not matched to a gene: 9. CDR3 length: 15 amino acids. Germline CDR1 is SGHTA and CDR2 is FQGNSA. CDR3 in amino acids: CASSEQGAPGYEQYF. CDR3 bases: TGTGCCAGCAGCGAACAGGGGGCCCCAGGTTACGAGCAGTACTTC.

This sequence joins TRBV29-1 and TRBJ1-1, with 10 bases that match TRBD1. This CDR3 region has 14 residues. Trimming took 6 bases from V and 3 from J; bases not matched to a gene: 7. Germline values: CDR1 SQVTM, CDR2 ANQGSEA. The CDR3 DNA is TGCAGCGTACTGGACAGGGGGAGAGACACTGAAGCTTTCTTT. Protein: CSVLDRGRDTEAFF.

This clonotype was seen many times. This chain joins TRBV10-3 and TRBJ2-2; 9 nucleotides match TRBD1. Trimming took 6 bases from V and 6 from J; bases not matched to a gene: 14. Germline assignment: CDR1 ENHRY and CDR2 SYGVKD. The CDR3 extends over 17 amino acids. The CDR3 DNA sequence: TGTGCCATCAGCCCGGAACAGGGGGCGCGGTTCGCCGGGGAGCTGTTTTTT. This gives the protein CAISPEQGARFAGELFF.

This clonotype appeared many times. V and J are TRBV11-2 and TRBJ2-3; TRBD2 matches at 10 bases. Germline V gene sequence: CDR1 SGHAT, CDR2 FQNNGV. The CDR3 length is 17 residues. V shed 5 bases and J 2 bases; nucleotides not matched to a gene: 10. This chain's CDR3 is CASSPAGLATPTDTQYF. The CDR3 DNA reads TGTGCCAGCAGCCCGGCGGGACTAGCGACCCCCACAGATACGCAGTATTTT.

The chain is built from TRBV29-1 and TRBJ2-5; D is unclear. There are 14 residues in the CDR3. V lost 4 bases and J lost 4, with 16 bases in between. Germline assignment: CDR1 SQVTM and CDR2 ANQGSEA. The CDR3 DNA sequence: TGCAGCGTTGCCCCCACCATTGCAGCAGAGACCCAGTACTTC. Its protein product is CSVAPTIAAETQYF.

The CDR3 DNA is TGTGCCAGTAGCCCGGACCGCCTCCACACGTCAGGGCAGTATTTT. Translated: CASSPDRLHTSGQYF. This rearrangement joins TRBV19 to TRBJ2-3; D uncertain. CDR1 is LNHDA, CDR2 SQIVND, per germline (reference sequence). With 6 bases removed from V and 11 bases from J, the gap between germline ends came to 24 bases. The CDR3 is 15 amino acids. Looking up the rest from reference TRBV19 and TRBJ2-3 gives the full variable domain: DGGITQSPKYLFRKEGQNVTLSCEQNLNHDAMYWYRQDPGQGLRLIYYSQIVNDFQKGDIAEGYSVSREKKESFPLTVTSAQKNPTAFYLCASSPDRLHTSGQYFGPGTRLTVL.

This clonotype was observed many times. This chain links TRBV7-2 with TRBJ2-2; 9 nucleotides align to TRBD1. Per germline, CDR1 SGHTA and CDR2 FQGNSA. Germline trimming cut 5 bases from V and 3 bases from J; bases unmatched to any gene: 1. CDR3 length equals 14 residues. The CDR3 loop reads CASSGQGYTGELFF. The DNA of the CDR3 is TGTGCCAGCAGCGGACAGGGGTACACCGGGGAGCTGTTTTTT.

The V call is TRBV6-4, the J call TRBJ2-1, with a tentative D call TRBD1 (6 bases). Trimming removed 4 bases at V and 5 bases at J, with 9 bases between. The CDR3 has 13 amino acids. Germline V gene lookup returns CDR1 MRHNA and CDR2 SNTAGT. CDR3 in amino acids: CASSGTADNEQFF. CDR3 in DNA: TGTGCCAGCAGTGGGACAGCGGACAATGAGCAGTTCTTC.

This clonotype was seen repeatedly, ten times or more. This sequence joins TRBV7-2 and TRBJ2-1; D ambiguous. The CDR3 covers 12 residues. The germline V gene encodes CDR1 SGHTA and CDR2 FQGNSA. Trimming took off 0 bases at V and 7 bases at J, with 4 bases between the two ends. CDR3 coding DNA: TGTGCCAGCAGCTTAGCGAGGAATGAGCAGTTCTTC. Translation: CASSLARNEQFF.

This clonotype was counted many times. CDR3 region: CASSQLGGYEQYF. CDR3 nucleotide sequence: TGTGCCAGCAGTCAACTAGGAGGGTACGAGCAGTACTTC. The chain is built from TRBV2 and TRBJ2-7; D is possibly TRBD2 (6 bases). Trimming left V 5 bases short and J 4 bases short, with 12 bases between. The CDR3 extends over 13 amino acids. Per germline, CDR1 SNHLY and CDR2 FYNNEI.

This chain connects TRBV7-8 to TRBJ2-1; 7 bases match TRBD1. This CDR3 is built from 15 residues. Germline-derived CDR1 and CDR2 are SGHVS and FQNEAQ. Losses at the gene ends were 3 bases for V and 4 bases for J; bases not matched to a gene: 6. CDR3 amino acids: CASSFPGTEYNEQFF. CDR3 in DNA: TGTGCCAGCAGCTTCCCCGGGACAGAGTACAATGAGCAGTTCTTC.

The genes are TRBV29-1 and TRBJ1-4; 7 nucleotides line up with TRBD1. This CDR3 spans 14 amino acids. Germline V gene sequence: CDR1 SQVTM, CDR2 ANQGSEA. Losses at the gene ends were 5 bases for V and 3 bases for J; bases not matched to a gene: 6. In DNA form, the CDR3 reads TGCAGCGTTAAGAACAGGGGAGCTAATGAAAAACTGTTTTTT. The encoded protein is CSVKNRGANEKLFF.

This clonotype has a handful of counts. The gene calls are TRBV6-1 and TRBJ1-1, with D perhaps matching TRBD1 (5 bases). The V gene lost 3 bases and the J gene lost 4 bases, with 18 bases spanning the gap. The CDR3 runs 16 residues. Germline V gene data show CDR1 as MNHNS and CDR2 as SASEGT. CDR3 nucleotides: TGTGCCAGCAGTGATCGGGGCCGGGGCGCTGGCACTGAAGCTTTCTTT. Protein: CASSDRGRGAGTEAFF.

This clonotype occurred many times. The CDR3 DNA reads TGTGCCAGCAGTTACGACAGGAACTTAATGTACGAGCAGTACTTC. Translating it yields CASSYDRNLMYEQYF. This rearrangement joins TRBV6-5 to TRBJ2-7, with D possibly matching TRBD1 (6 bases). Germline V gene lookup returns CDR1 MNHEY and CDR2 SVGAGI. CDR3 length: 15 amino acids. Trimming removed 2 bases from V and 4 bases from J, with 15 bases in between.

This clonotype was detected only a few times. The rearrangement uses TRBV5-1 and TRBJ1-1; 9 bases line up with TRBD1. The CDR3 covers 16 residues. Germline CDR1 and CDR2: SGHRS and YFSETQ. Trimming cost V 4 bases and J 4 bases; bases outside gene matches: 11. The CDR3 nucleotides read TGCGCCAGCAGCCTGACTACAGGGGGCTTGGGCACTGAAGCTTTCTTT. It yields the protein CASSLTTGGLGTEAFF.

This chain links TRBV11-2 with TRBJ2-7; D perhaps matches TRBD2 (6 bases). V lost 2 bases, J lost 3 bases, and 11 bases lay in between. From germline, CDR1 is SGHAT and CDR2 FQNNGV. There are 14 residues in the CDR3. This CDR3 is CASSLNSGGYEQYF. CDR3 bases: TGTGCCAGCAGCTTAAATAGCGGAGGCTACGAGCAGTACTTC.

The gene calls are TRBV20-1 and TRBJ1-6; TRBD1 is a possible D gene (5 bases). Between the trimmed V and J ends, which lost 1 base and 4 bases, there was a span of 14 bases. Germline V lookup: CDR1 DFQATT, CDR2 SNEGSKA (reference sequence). The length of the CDR3 is 16 residues. The CDR3 sequence is CSARVGTRTYNSPLHF. CDR3 sequence (DNA): TGCAGTGCTAGAGTGGGTACCCGGACATATAATTCACCCCTCCACTTT.

This clonotype occurred many times. The chain combines TRBV28 with TRBJ1-4; D not certain. Between the trimmed V and J ends, which lost 4 bases and 4 bases, there was a span of 7 bases. The CDR3 spans 13 residues. The V gene's germline CDR1 is MDHEN and CDR2 SYDVKM. The CDR3 DNA reads as TGTGCCAGCAGTTCTCGGTTTAATGAAAAACTGTTTTTT. Residues: CASSSRFNEKLFF.

This clonotype was seen many times. CDR3 residues: CASSRTPGTGNSPLHF. CDR3 DNA: TGTGCCAGCAGTAGAACACCCGGGACAGGCAATTCACCCCTCCACTTT. The V call is TRBV7-6, the J call TRBJ1-6; TRBD1 matches 8 bases. Per the germline V gene, CDR1 is SGHVS and CDR2 is FNYEAQ. This CDR3 has 16 residues. V was clipped by 6 bases and J by 7 bases; unmatched bases: 11.